This passage covers 15 T cell receptor beta chains from one sample sequenced in a study of breast tumors, draining lymph nodes, adjacent tissues (dated by TCRdb to 2016 to 2017). The axillary draining lymph nodes of breast cancer patients were the source of the lymph node samples. The library was obtained by multiplex PCR. Sequencing relied on an Illumina HiSeq 2000. The public reads were reprocessed in TCRdb via fastp at Q25 and MiXCR, keeping in-frame beta chains. Rows with one shared CDR3 protein collapse into an entry with the most common genes and DNA. The sample contains about 140,000 distinct CDR3 sequences, approximately 30% of them found a single time. The top ten constitute around 2.3% of the sample. Source material: axillary lymph node tissue. The receptors were gathered from a female donor with breast cancer. Some clones in this sample may be carry-over from other donors' samples.

The sample holds many counts of this clonotype. J is TRBJ2-5 and V is TRBV6-6; D perhaps matches TRBD2 (6 bases). The length of the CDR3 is 14 residues. The germline V gene encodes CDR1 MNHNY and CDR2 SVGAGI (reference sequence). Trimming took off 7 bases at V and 5 bases at J, with 17 bases between the two ends. The CDR3: CASTQAGSSETQYF. The CDR3 bases are TGTGCCAGCACCCAAGCGGGCAGCTCGGAGACCCAGTACTTC.

This clonotype came up a few times. In DNA form, the CDR3 reads TGCGCCAGCAGTGACCACGGGCTCCACTTT. It translates to CASSDHGLHF. The chain carries TRBV10-2 and TRBJ1-6; D uncertain. This CDR3 spans 10 amino acids. Trimming removed 3 bases from V and 16 bases from J, with 7 bases in between. Looked up from germline, CDR1 is WSHSY and CDR2 is SAAADI.

This clonotype came up many times. The chain employs TRBV19 and TRBJ1-5; D is unclear. V was pared by 8 bases and J by 1 base, with 15 bases between. Germline loops: CDR1 LNHDA, CDR2 SQIVND (reference sequence). This CDR3 comprises 15 residues. The CDR3 sequence: CASAAGGLSNQPQHF. In nucleotides, the CDR3 is TGTGCCAGTGCGGCGGGCGGATTGAGCAATCAGCCCCAGCATTTT.

The table lists this clonotype with a few counts. The junction shows a germline mismatch at one end, possibly a read error. V gene TRBV6-5 combines with J gene TRBJ1-2; D unclear. There are 14 residues in the CDR3. Germline V gene lookup returns CDR1 MNHEY and CDR2 SVGAGI. The CDR3 DNA is TGTGCCAGCAGTCACTCGACCGGGCTCTATGGCTACACCTTC. It specifies CASSHSTGLYGYTF.

This clonotype was recorded at least ten times. The chain combines TRBV2 with TRBJ2-3; D not certain. V lost 8 bases to trimming and J lost 2 bases, with 11 bases between them. From germline, CDR1 is SNHLY and CDR2 FYNNEI. The CDR3 extends over 13 amino acids. The CDR3: CASLRAHTDTQYF. DNA of the CDR3: TGTGCCAGCTTGCGAGCCCACACAGATACGCAGTATTTT.

This clonotype was observed once. The chain has TRBV20-1 and TRBJ2-5; 8 nucleotides agree with TRBD1. V was clipped by 0 bases and J by 6 bases; unmatched bases: 12. The CDR3 covers 16 residues. Germline CDR1 and CDR2: DFQATT and SNEGSKA (reference sequence). The CDR3 protein is CSARDRQGALGKTQYF. The CDR3 DNA reads TGCAGTGCTAGAGATCGGCAGGGGGCGCTTGGAAAGACCCAGTACTTC.

CDR3 coding DNA: TGTGCTAGAGACGGGTTAGGGCGGGAGACCCAGTACTTC. Protein sequence: CARDGLGRETQYF. The genes are TRBV2 and TRBJ2-5; D remains ambiguous. CDR3 length: 13 amino acids. Looked up from germline, CDR1 is SNHLY and CDR2 is FYNNEI.

This clonotype was picked up many times. V gene TRBV18 combines with J gene TRBJ2-5; no clear D. The V end lost 3 bases, the J end lost 5 bases, and 10 bases lay between the germline ends. From germline, CDR1 is KGHSH and CDR2 LQKENI. The CDR3 loop spans 13 amino acids. DNA for the CDR3: TGTGCCAGCTCACCCCTCGACCGGGAGACCCAGTACTTC. Its protein product is CASSPLDRETQYF.

Many counts were recorded for this clonotype. This chain connects TRBV5-1 to TRBJ1-4; 7 bases are shared with TRBD1. Unmatched junction bases numbered 8, after V lost 2 bases and J lost 7 bases. Per germline, CDR1 SGHRS and CDR2 YFSETQ. The CDR3 has 15 residues. The CDR3 reads CASSFIQGNGEKLFF. The CDR3 nucleotides read TGCGCCAGCAGCTTCATACAGGGGAATGGTGAAAAACTGTTTTTT.

Of note for this clonotype: A junction boundary mismatches the germline segment, possibly from a read error. The chain uses TRBV6-5 and TRBJ2-7; perhaps D is TRBD1 or TRBD2 (6 bases each). This CDR3 comprises 14 residues. In germline, CDR1 is MNHEY, CDR2 SVGAGI. In DNA, the CDR3 is TGTGCCAGCAGAGAAACAGGGAGGCCCTACGAGCAGTGCTTC. Protein: CASRETGRPYEQCF.

This clonotype was detected many times. A read error may be the cause here, since a much bigger clone is one base away. This chain uses TRBV7-7 with TRBJ2-5, with D perhaps TRBD1 (5 bases). This CDR3 comprises 15 residues. Germline V gene sequence: CDR1 SSHAT, CDR2 FNYEAQ (reference sequence). This chain's CDR3 is CASSLWAGQQETQHF. CDR3 coding DNA: TGTGCTAGCAGCTTGTGGGCTGGACAACAAGAGACCCAGCACTTC.

Turning to this clonotype: The conserved phenylalanine or tryptophan is not found at the CDR3 terminus, so this likely reflects a read error. V and J are TRBV7-9 and TRBJ2-3; D is unresolved. V was clipped by 7 bases and J by 4 bases, with 12 bases between them. The CDR3 has 13 amino acids. CDR1 and CDR2 (germline): SEHNR, FQNEAQ (reference sequence). Here the CDR3 reads CASNLLVSDTQYL. In nucleotides, the CDR3 is TGTGCCAGCAACCTGTTGGTCTCAGATACGCAGTATCTT.

This clonotype was counted many times. The rearrangement links TRBV5-1 to TRBJ2-3; D gene uncertain. The CDR3 consists of 15 residues. Germline values: CDR1 SGHRS, CDR2 YFSETQ. V lost 1 base, J lost 6 bases, and 15 bases lay in between. The CDR3 DNA reads as TGCGCCAGCAGCTTGAACGGGCAAAAAGGGGATACGCAGTATTTT. Translating gives CASSLNGQKGDTQYF.

This clonotype has a count of ten or more. The J gene is TRBJ2-3, the V gene TRBV30; D is tentatively TRBD1 or TRBD2 (5 bases each). Germline CDR1 GTSNPN, CDR2 SVGIG (reference sequence). Trimming stripped 4 bases from V and 1 base from J, with 12 bases between. The CDR3 has 14 residues. DNA for the CDR3: TGTGCCTGGATTCTCGGGGCGGGCACAGATACGCAGTATTTT. Protein product: CAWILGAGTDTQYF.

Ten or more counts support this clonotype. The genes are TRBV7-9 and TRBJ1-6; 9 nucleotides line up with TRBD1. V shed 0 bases and J 6 bases; nucleotides not matched to a gene: 3. The CDR3 runs 16 residues. CDR1 is SEHNR, CDR2 FQNEAQ, per germline (reference sequence). The CDR3 DNA reads as TGTGCCAGCAGCTTAGCCGGGACAGGGCGTAATTCACCCCTCCACTTT. It translates to CASSLAGTGRNSPLHF.